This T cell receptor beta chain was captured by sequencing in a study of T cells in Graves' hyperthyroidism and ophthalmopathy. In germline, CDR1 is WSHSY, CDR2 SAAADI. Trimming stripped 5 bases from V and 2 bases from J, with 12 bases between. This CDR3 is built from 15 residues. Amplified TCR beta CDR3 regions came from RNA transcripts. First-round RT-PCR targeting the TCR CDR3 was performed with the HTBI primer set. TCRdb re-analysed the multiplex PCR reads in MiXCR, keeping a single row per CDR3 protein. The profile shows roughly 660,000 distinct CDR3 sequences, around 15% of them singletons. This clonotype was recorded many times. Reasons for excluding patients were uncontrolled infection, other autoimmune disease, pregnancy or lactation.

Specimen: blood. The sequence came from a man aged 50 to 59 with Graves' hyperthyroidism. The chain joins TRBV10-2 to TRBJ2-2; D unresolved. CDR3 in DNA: TGCGCCAGCAGTTGGAAAGGGCCCAACACCGGGGAGCTGTTTTTT. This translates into CASSWKGPNTGELFF.